Below, one T cell receptor (beta chain) is given with its context. Its antigen remains unidentified. The table came from immunoSEQ multiplex PCR; TCRdb's copy has only in-frame clones and leaves some out. Of approximately 46,000 clones in the sample, approximately 84% are singletons; the top ten hold over 0.4%. From germline, CDR1 is MNHEY and CDR2 SMNVEV (reference sequence). Germline trimming cut 4 bases from V and 7 bases from J; bases unmatched to any gene: 6. The CDR3 is 15 amino acids. This entry belongs to a study of graft-versus-host responses after intestinal transplantation. Broader study findings: Early HvG declines after transplant were associated with peak circulating GvH clone levels.

This sample comprised unstimulated CD4+ T cells sorted from spleen or lymph node cells, obtained before transplant. The chain combines TRBV27 with TRBJ2-1; TRBD2 matches at 11 bases. The source is a human donor who was the organ donor for an intestinal transplant. CDR3 in DNA: TGTGCCAGCAGTTCACCCCGGACTAGCGGGAATGAGCAGTTCTTC. Translation gives CASSSPRTSGNEQFF.